This T cell receptor (beta chain) emerged from a study of T-cell reconstitution after alpha-beta-depleted transplantation in children. Preparing the TCRbeta library involved the use of unique molecular identifiers. MiXCR was run by TCRdb on the PCR reads, yielding one entry per CDR3 protein. The sample yields hundreds of thousands of distinct CDR3 sequences, over 15% seen once. The CDR3 sequence is 18 residues long. Germline assignment: CDR1 MNHEY and CDR2 SVGEGT. V was trimmed by 2 bases and J by 0 bases, leaving 17 bases between them. Material: PBMCs from the stem cell graft donor, obtained from the stem cell graft. V usage is TRBV6-2 or TRBV6-3 and J usage is TRBJ1-5; a possible D gene is TRBD1 (6 bases). This TCR derives from a human donor who donated a stem cell graft to a child with acute myeloid leukemia. The CDR3 reads CASSYGTGGPGSNQPQHF. Written as DNA, the CDR3 is TGTGCCAGCAGTTACGGGACGGGGGGGCCTGGTAGCAATCAGCCCCAGCATTTT.